This T cell receptor beta chain came from a study of T cell changes during pregnancy in multiple sclerosis. Turning to this clone: The junction departs from germline at one end; a sequencing error may be responsible.

Germline V lookup: CDR1 SSHAT, CDR2 FNYEAQ (reference sequence). The CDR3 contains 13 residues. Sequencing was performed with immunoSEQ multiplex PCR; in TCRdb, only in-frame clones are kept and a portion is missing. Counted here are about 71,000 clones, approximately 92% occurring once; the ten biggest clones make up 1.2%. The sample was peripheral blood, taken in the third trimester of pregnancy. The receptor's source is a female donor with multiple sclerosis, enrolled in a pregnancy study. This chain joins TRBV7-7 and TRBJ2-3; D perhaps matches TRBD2 (6 bases). This CDR3 is CASSSGDGDTQYF. CDR3 nucleotides: TGTGCTAGCAGCTCGGGAGATGGGGATACGCAGTATTTT. The whole variable domain, filled in from reference TRBV7-7 and TRBJ2-3, reads GAGVSQSPRYKVTKRGQDVTLRCDPISSHATLYWYQQALGQGPEFLTYFNYEAQPDKSGLPSDRFSAERPEGSISTLTIQRTEQRDSAMYRCASSSGDGDTQYFGPGTRLTVL.